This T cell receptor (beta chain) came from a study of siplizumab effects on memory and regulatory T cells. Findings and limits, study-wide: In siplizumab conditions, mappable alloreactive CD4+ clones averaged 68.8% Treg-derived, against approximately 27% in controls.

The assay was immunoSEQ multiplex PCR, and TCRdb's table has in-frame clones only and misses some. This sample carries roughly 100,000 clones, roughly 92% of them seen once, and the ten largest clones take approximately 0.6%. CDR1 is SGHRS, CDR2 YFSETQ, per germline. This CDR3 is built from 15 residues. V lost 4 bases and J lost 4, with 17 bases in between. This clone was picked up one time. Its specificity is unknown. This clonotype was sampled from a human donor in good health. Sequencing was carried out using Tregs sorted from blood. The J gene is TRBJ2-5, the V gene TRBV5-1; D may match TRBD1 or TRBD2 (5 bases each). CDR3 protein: CASSITGTIGETQYF. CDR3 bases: TGCGCCAGCAGCATCACCGGGACGATCGGAGAGACCCAGTACTTC.